This TCR beta chain was obtained from a study of pediatric ulcerative colitis. Regarding the study as a whole: No controls had the two rectal clonotypes shared by ulcerative colitis patients.

TCRdb's copy holds only in-frame clones and misses some; the assay was immunoSEQ multiplex PCR. The table lists about 64,000 clones, 86% of them singletons. This CDR3 comprises 12 residues. The V end was cut by 9 bases, the J end by 1 base, with 9 bases between. CDR1 and CDR2 from the germline V gene are ENHRY and SYGVKD. Comments on this clone: Its antigen is as yet unknown.

The rearrangement links TRBV10-3 to TRBJ1-1; D not certain. The TCR was taken from a boy aged 10-17 years with severe ulcerative colitis. The material sequenced was blood. The CDR3 DNA reads as TGTGCCATAGGACGGAGGAACACTGAAGCTTTCTTT. It encodes CAIGRRNTEAFF.